These T cell receptor beta chains were read from a single sample in a study of long-term antiretroviral therapy in people with HIV. Measured with immunoSEQ multiplex PCR; TCRdb has only the in-frame clones, and not every one. The sample consists of 23,000 or so clones, about 76% of them appearing once. The source material was unsorted PBMCs, sampled 0.1 years before starting antiretroviral therapy. Every receptor here comes from a man between 40 and 49 years old with HIV. CDR3s include the opening cysteine and the closing phenylalanine or tryptophan. A D gene is named only where the DNA matches it firmly. Not all rows give a size; the values are once, few, many and, for expanded clones, a class.

cdr3_nt	cdr3_aa	clone_size	v_call	j_call	d_call
TGTGCCAGCAGTTTGTCCAGGGGGCTGGGTGGCTACACCTTC	CASSLSRGLGGYTF	.	TRBV28	TRBJ1-2	TRBD1
TGTGCCAGCAGCTTAGAGGGTTTCGACTCCTACGAGCAGTACTTC	CASSLEGFDSYEQYF	.	TRBV11-2	TRBJ2-7	.
TGTGCCAGCAGCTTTGGGGGATCCCAGTACTTC	CASSFGGSQYF	.	TRBV7-6	TRBJ2-5	.
TGCGCCAGCAGAGTAGGGGTTAACACTGAAGCTTTCTTT	CASRVGVNTEAFF	once	TRBV5-1	TRBJ1-1	.
TGTGCCAGTAGTATAGATCTCAGGGGGCAGGAGACCCAGTACTTC	CASSIDLRGQETQYF	.	TRBV19	TRBJ2-5	TRBD1
TGTGCCAGTAGCTCGACAGGGAGCAAGGACGAGCAGTACTTC	CASSSTGSKDEQYF	.	TRBV19	TRBJ2-7	TRBD1
TGTGCCAGCAGCCACCGGGACAGGGCCTACGAGCAGTACTTC	CASSHRDRAYEQYF	.	TRBV11-3	TRBJ2-7	TRBD1
TGCGCCAGCAGTCAGGGCAGGGGGTACAATGAGCAGTTCTTC	CASSQGRGYNEQFF	.	TRBV23-1	TRBJ2-1	TRBD1
TGCGCCAGCAGCCAAGATAGTATCGGGGGTGGCAATCAGCCCCAGCATTTT	CASSQDSIGGGNQPQHF	.	TRBV4-3	TRBJ1-5	.
TGTGCCAGCAGATCTCCGGACAGGGGTCTCTCGGGGTATTTT	CASRSPDRGLSGYF	few	TRBV28	TRBJ1-5	TRBD1
TGTGCCAGCAGCGGGACAGGGGTCCCCGCTGAAGCTTTCTTT	CASSGTGVPAEAFF	.	TRBV9	TRBJ1-1	TRBD1
TGCGCCAGCAGCCATCCAGCCCACCTCACTGAAGCTTTCTTT	CASSHPAHLTEAFF	.	TRBV4-1	TRBJ1-1	.
TGTGCCAGCAGTCCTATTTTAAGGGGAAACACCATATATTTT	CASSPILRGNTIYF	.	TRBV28	TRBJ1-3	.
TGTGCCAGCAGCCCCGGTGGGCAGCATAGCAATCAGCCCCAGCATTTT	CASSPGGQHSNQPQHF	.	TRBV7-2	TRBJ1-5	.
TGCAGCGTTGAAGACCCTAACTCCAGCTACGAGCAGTACTTC	CSVEDPNSSYEQYF	once	TRBV29-1	TRBJ2-7	.
TGTGCCATCAGTGATGTGGGGGAGGCAGATACGCAGTATTTT	CAISDVGEADTQYF	.	TRBV10-3	TRBJ2-3	.
TGTGCCAGCAGCTTCTCGGGCAGCGGGGGAGAGACCCAGTACTTC	CASSFSGSGGETQYF	.	TRBV7-2	TRBJ2-5	TRBD2
TGTGCCAGCAGCGTTGGGCCGGGGGCCAACGTCCTGACTTTC	CASSVGPGANVLTF	.	TRBV5-4	TRBJ2-6	.
TGTGCCAGTAGTAGCCTCGGAAGGGGTCGATACGAGCAGTACTTC	CASSSLGRGRYEQYF	.	TRBV19	TRBJ2-7	.
TGCGCCAGCAGCCAAGGACTAGCCATCTCCTACGAGCAGTACTTC	CASSQGLAISYEQYF	.	TRBV4-3	TRBJ2-7	TRBD2